The clone carrying this T cell receptor (beta chain) was counted a few times. Its matching antigen is unknown. TCRdb fed the reads into MiXCR, producing one record per CDR3 protein. The table has some 800,000 distinct CDR3 sequences, around a third seen once. These data are taken from a study of T cell repertoires in cytomegalovirus infection. This clonotype originated in a human donor in good health (CMV status not recorded). Some clones in this sample may be carry-over from other donors' samples. Sequencing was performed on cultured CD8+ T cells from PBMCs, taken from culture after CMV antigen stimulation.

CDR3 in DNA: TGTGCCAGTAGTATACAACAGGGAATTGTGGGCTACACCTTC. Its translation: CASSIQQGIVGYTF. This chain uses TRBV19 with TRBJ1-2; D is perhaps TRBD1 (6 bases). This CDR3 spans 14 amino acids. Germline lookup yields CDR1 LNHDA and CDR2 SQIVND (reference sequence). The V gene lost 2 bases and the J gene lost 8 bases, with 15 bases spanning the gap.